A selection of T cell receptor beta chains follows, all from one sample in a study of shared clonotypes between healthy human individuals. Method: immunoSEQ multiplex PCR; TCRdb's copy keeps in-frame clones and lacks some. The table records about 2.4 million clones, approximately 94% of them present only once. The sample taken for sequencing was naive CD4+ T cells sorted from blood. Every receptor here comes from a man aged 18 to 35 in good health. The CDR3 runs from the conserved cysteine through the conserved F or W. D genes are given only for firm matches.

TRBV7-9	TRBJ2-4	-	CASSLGGNKNIQYF
TRBV2	TRBJ1-4	TRBD1	CASSGQGLSFF
TRBV21-1	TRBJ2-3	-	CASGASSSTDTQYF
TRBV6-6	TRBJ2-7	TRBD1	CASADQRTGPYEQYF
TRBV2	TRBJ2-4	TRBD2	CASSGSSGWNIQYF
TRBV4-3	TRBJ1-4	TRBD1	CASSQPRTGGKEKLFF
TRBV6-1	TRBJ2-2	TRBD2	CASSVSAGFDTGELFF
TRBV19	TRBJ2-4	TRBD2	CASSKDGGGRLAKNIQYF
TRBV27	TRBJ2-6	-	CASRHTSTAGANVLTF
TRBV29-1	TRBJ2-7	TRBD1	CSAKGDRVGEQYF
TRBV5-1	TRBJ2-1	TRBD2	CASSYAGGLSYNEQFF
TRBV6-1	TRBJ1-5	-	CASSEGQTPINQPQHF
TRBV28	TRBJ2-3	-	CASSSTEAVWNTQYF
TRBV18	TRBJ2-6	-	CASSPEVGGANVLTF
TRBV6-5	TRBJ2-2	-	CASSSTVNTGELFF
TRBV4-3	TRBJ2-1	-	CASSQDAPVYNEQFF
TRBV19	TRBJ1-2	-	CASSSGIFGYGYTF
TRBV5-1	TRBJ1-5	-	CASSLGGDSNQPQHF
TRBV6-4	TRBJ2-3	TRBD2	CASSSGTSVSTQYF
TRBV11-3	TRBJ2-1	TRBD1	CASSPGTGDEQFF
TRBV7-2	TRBJ1-1	-	CASSLVGATNTEAFF
TRBV5-4	TRBJ2-7	TRBD1	CASRGTGTGRDEQYF
TRBV5-1	TRBJ2-7	-	CASSHGDIVPEQYF
TRBV27	TRBJ1-6	-	CASSLLPTSLNSPLHF
TRBV7-9	TRBJ1-2	TRBD1	CASSTQKDRNYGYTF
TRBV5-1	TRBJ2-7	-	CASSSPTYEQYF
TRBV7-9	TRBJ1-2	-	CASSFHPQEYGYTF
TRBV5-8	TRBJ2-2	TRBD2	CASSLADGRARTGELFF
TRBV5-1	TRBJ2-7	TRBD2	CASSWTSSVYEQYF
TRBV23-1	TRBJ2-7	-	CASSLASEDEQYF
TRBV11-3	TRBJ2-5	-	CASSLQGAPQETQYF
TRBV14	TRBJ1-6	TRBD1	CASSTGANSPLHF
TRBV27	TRBJ2-1	-	CASKLRGAGKQFF
TRBV29-1	TRBJ2-1	-	CSVVPGDEQFF
TRBV9	TRBJ1-4	-	CASSDGTWGEKLFF
TRBV7-3	TRBJ1-6	TRBD1	CASSLGTGERSPLHF
TRBV9	TRBJ2-1	TRBD2	CASSVGGSGNGNEQFF
TRBV5-1	TRBJ2-7	-	CASSPSRPAYEQYF
TRBV28	TRBJ1-2	-	CASSSPQGGYGYTF
TRBV6-5	TRBJ1-4	-	CASSSTASNEKLFF
TRBV28	TRBJ1-2	-	CASSPREIRGYGYTF
TRBV10-1	TRBJ2-3	TRBD1	CASSDWTGGTDTQYF
TRBV18	TRBJ1-2	-	CASSAQDSEYGYTF
TRBV19	TRBJ2-7	-	CASSAGVPYEQYF
TRBV30	TRBJ2-3	-	CAWSSTKDTQYF
TRBV28	TRBJ2-7	TRBD1	CASSDRASYEQYF
TRBV5-1	TRBJ2-7	-	CASSLESSRVYEQYF
TRBV29-1	TRBJ2-7	TRBD2	CSVASGTSGIYEQYF
TRBV10-3	TRBJ1-4	TRBD1	CAIRQGAAVGEKLVF
TRBV4-1	TRBJ2-3	TRBD1	CASSQVGTGQTDTQYF
TRBV6-1	TRBJ1-6	TRBD1	CASSEPIQGRNSPLHF
TRBV5-4	TRBJ1-1	-	CASSPGLPGTEAFF
TRBV5-1	TRBJ2-3	-	CASSLGSLVFGKSTDTQYF
TRBV7-2	TRBJ1-1	-	CASSLVGVDTEAFF
TRBV4-3	TRBJ1-6	-	CASSQVQGTSPLHF
TRBV2	TRBJ1-5	-	CASSASQGPQPQHF
TRBV29-1	TRBJ1-2	-	CSVEAGANNYGYTF
TRBV11-2	TRBJ1-4	TRBD1	CASSLAVPGQGEKLFF
TRBV2	TRBJ1-6	-	CASSLDYAPNSPLHF